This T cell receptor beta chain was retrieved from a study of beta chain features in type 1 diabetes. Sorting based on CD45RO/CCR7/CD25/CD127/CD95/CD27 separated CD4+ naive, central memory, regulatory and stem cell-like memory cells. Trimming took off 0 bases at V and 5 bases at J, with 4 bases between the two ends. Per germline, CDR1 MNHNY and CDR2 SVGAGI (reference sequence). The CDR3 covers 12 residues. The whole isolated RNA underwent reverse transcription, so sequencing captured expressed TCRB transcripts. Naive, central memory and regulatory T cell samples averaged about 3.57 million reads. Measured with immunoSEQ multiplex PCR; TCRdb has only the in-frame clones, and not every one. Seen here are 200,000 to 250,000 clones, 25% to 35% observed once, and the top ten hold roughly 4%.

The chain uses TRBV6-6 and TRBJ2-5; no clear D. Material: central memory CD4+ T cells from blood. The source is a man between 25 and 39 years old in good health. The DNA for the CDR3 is TGTGCCAGCAGTTACTCATGGGAGACCCAGTACTTC. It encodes CASSYSWETQYF.